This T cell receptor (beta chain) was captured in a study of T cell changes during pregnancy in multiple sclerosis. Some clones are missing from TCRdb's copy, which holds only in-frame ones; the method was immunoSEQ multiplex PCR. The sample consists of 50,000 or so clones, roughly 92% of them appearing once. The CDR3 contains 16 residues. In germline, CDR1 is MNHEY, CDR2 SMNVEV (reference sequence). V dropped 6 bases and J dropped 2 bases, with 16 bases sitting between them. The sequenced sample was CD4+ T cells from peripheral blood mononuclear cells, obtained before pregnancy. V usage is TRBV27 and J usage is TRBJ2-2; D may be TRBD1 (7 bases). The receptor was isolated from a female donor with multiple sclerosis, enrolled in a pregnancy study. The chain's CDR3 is CASSPRGAKNTGELFF. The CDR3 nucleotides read TGTGCCAGCAGCCCCAGGGGGGCGAAAAACACCGGGGAGCTGTTTTTT.